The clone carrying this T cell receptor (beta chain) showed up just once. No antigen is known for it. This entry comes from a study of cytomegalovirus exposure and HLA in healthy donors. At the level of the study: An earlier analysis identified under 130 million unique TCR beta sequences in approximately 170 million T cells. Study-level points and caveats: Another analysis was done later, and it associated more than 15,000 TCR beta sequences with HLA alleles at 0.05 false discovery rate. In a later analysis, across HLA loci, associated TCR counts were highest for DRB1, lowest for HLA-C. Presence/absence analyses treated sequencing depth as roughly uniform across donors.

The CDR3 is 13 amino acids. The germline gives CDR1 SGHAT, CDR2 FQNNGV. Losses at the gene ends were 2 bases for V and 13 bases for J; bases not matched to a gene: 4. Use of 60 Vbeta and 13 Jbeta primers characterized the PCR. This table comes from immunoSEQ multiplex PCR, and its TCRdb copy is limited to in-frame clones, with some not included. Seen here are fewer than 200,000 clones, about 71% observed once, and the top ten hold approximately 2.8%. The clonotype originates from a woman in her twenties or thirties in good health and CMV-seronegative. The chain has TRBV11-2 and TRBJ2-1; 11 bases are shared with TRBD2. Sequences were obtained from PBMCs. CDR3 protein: CASSLQLAGVQFF. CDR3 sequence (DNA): TGTGCCAGCAGCTTACAACTAGCGGGAGTACAGTTCTTC.